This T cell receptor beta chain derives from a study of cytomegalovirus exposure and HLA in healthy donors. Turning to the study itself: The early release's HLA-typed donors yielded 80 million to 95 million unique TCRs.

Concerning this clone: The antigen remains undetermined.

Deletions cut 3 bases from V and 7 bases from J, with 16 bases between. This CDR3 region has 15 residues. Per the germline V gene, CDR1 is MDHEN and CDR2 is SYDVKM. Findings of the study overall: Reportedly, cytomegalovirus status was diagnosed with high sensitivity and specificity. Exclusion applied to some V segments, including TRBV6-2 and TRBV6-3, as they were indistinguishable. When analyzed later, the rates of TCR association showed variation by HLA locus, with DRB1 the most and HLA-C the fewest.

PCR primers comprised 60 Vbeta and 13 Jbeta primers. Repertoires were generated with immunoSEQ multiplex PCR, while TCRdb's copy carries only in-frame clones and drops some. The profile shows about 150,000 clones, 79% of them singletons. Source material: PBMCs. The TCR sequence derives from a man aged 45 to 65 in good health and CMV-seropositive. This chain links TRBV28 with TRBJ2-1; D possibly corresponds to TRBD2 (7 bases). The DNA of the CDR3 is TGTGCCAGCAGTTTTCGGGGGGCTAATCAGAATGAGCAGTTCTTC. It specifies CASSFRGANQNEQFF.